A few counts support the clone carrying this T cell receptor beta chain. Its specificity is unknown. Profiling relied on immunoSEQ multiplex PCR, and the TCRdb table lists in-frame clones only, not all of them. The table includes over 450 clones, around 69% detected once. This sample is drawn from a study of T cells in tumors after PD-1 blockade. Study findings and constraints: After therapy, most expanded exhausted CD8+ clones were absent pre-treatment, suggesting clonal replacement.

V lost 6 bases, J lost 0 bases, and 8 bases stayed unmatched. The CDR3 loop spans 16 amino acids. Germline CDR1 LNHDA, CDR2 SQIVND (reference sequence). This TCR derives from a human donor with cutaneous squamous cell carcinoma. This rearrangement joins TRBV19 to TRBJ1-1; 9 bases are shared with TRBD1. The sample was tumor tissue, taken after anti-PD-1 treatment. The CDR3 sequence: CASSRGQGILNTEAFF. In DNA form, the CDR3 reads TGTGCCAGTAGCCGGGGACAGGGAATACTGAACACTGAAGCTTTCTTT.